This T cell receptor beta chain was identified during a study of T cell responses to AZD1222 COVID-19 vaccine. For the study at large: Analyses pooled second doses at about 4 or about 12 weeks. Overall study findings and caveats: The donor group comprised mostly white British people and more females; the analysis possibly underestimated clonal diversity. The study sampled repertoires only after the peak T cell response. At baseline, just 6 or 7 AZD1222 recipients tested seropositive.

Clones were sequenced by immunoSEQ multiplex PCR, and TCRdb holds only the in-frame ones, with some missing. Of about 170,000 clones listed, around 90% are singletons. A remark on this clone: Its specificity is not known.

V dropped 7 bases and J dropped 0 bases, with 12 bases sitting between them. The CDR3 has 14 residues. Germline V lookup: CDR1 SGHAT, CDR2 FQDESV (reference sequence). The sequences come from peripheral blood, collected on day 0 of AZD1222 vaccination. This TCR was recovered from an adult in good health. The V and J genes are TRBV11-1 and TRBJ1-1, with TRBD1 as a possible D gene (6 bases). In nucleotides, the CDR3 is TGTGCCAGCACCGAAACAGGGATGAACACTGAAGCTTTCTTT. Translating it yields CASTETGMNTEAFF.